This entry lists 23 T cell receptor beta chains sequenced from one sample in a study of T cell responses to AZD1222 COVID-19 vaccine. Libraries were prepared by immunoSEQ multiplex PCR; TCRdb keeps only in-frame clonotypes and omits some of them. Found here are some 180,000 clones, roughly 92% of them singletons; the top ten hold roughly 1.3%. The sequenced sample was peripheral blood, obtained on day 0 of AZD1222 vaccination. The source is an adult in good health.

The chain links TRBV15 to TRBJ1-1, with a possible D match to TRBD1 (5 bases). V was cut by 3 bases and J by 2 bases, with 13 bases left in between. Germline lookup yields CDR1 LNHNV and CDR2 YYDKDF (reference sequence). The CDR3 covers 15 residues. Written as DNA, the CDR3 is TGTGCCACCAGCAGGGGGCGGAGGCCTAACACTGAAGCTTTCTTT. This gives the protein CATSRGRRPNTEAFF. Supplemented by reference TRBV15 and TRBJ1-1, the full variable domain reads DAMVIQNPRYQVTQFGKPVTLSCSQTLNHNVMYWYQQKSSQAPKLLFHYYDKDFNNEADTPDNFQSRRPNTSFCFLDIRSPGLGDTAMYLCATSRGRRPNTEAFFGQGTRLTVV.

The chain employs TRBV5-4 and TRBJ1-2; tentative D call: TRBD1 (6 bases). Trimming shortened V by 1 base and J by 4 bases, and 11 bases separated the two germline ends. The CDR3 has 14 residues. The germline V gene has CDR1 SGHNT and CDR2 YYREEE (reference sequence). This chain's CDR3 is CASSLTGLGYGYTF. The CDR3 DNA reads as TGTGCCAGCAGCTTGACAGGGTTGGGCTATGGCTACACCTTC.

This sequence joins TRBV7-9 and TRBJ2-3, with TRBD2 matching 8 bases. The ends lost 6 bases at V and 1 base at J; junction bases unmatched: 3. Per germline, CDR1 SEHNR and CDR2 FQNEAQ (reference sequence). The CDR3 is 14 amino acids. In nucleotides, the CDR3 is TGTGCCAGCAGTGTGACTAGCGGCACAGATACGCAGTATTTT. As protein: CASSVTSGTDTQYF.

This rearrangement joins TRBV19 to TRBJ2-5; 9 positions match TRBD1. The CDR3 has 14 residues. V gave up 9 bases and J gave up 0 bases; unmatched junction bases: 5. The V gene's germline CDR1 is LNHDA and CDR2 SQIVND (reference sequence). The CDR3 bases are TGTGCCAGGGATAGGACAGGGGACCAAGAGACCCAGTACTTC. This encodes CARDRTGDQETQYF.

This chain uses TRBV7-8 with TRBJ1-1, with a possible D match to TRBD1 (5 bases). V was trimmed by 0 bases and J by 10 bases, leaving 12 bases between them. The CDR3 has 13 amino acids. Germline V lookup: CDR1 SGHVS, CDR2 FQNEAQ. The CDR3 reads CASSLAYPGTAFF. The CDR3 DNA is TGTGCCAGCAGCTTAGCGTATCCAGGGACAGCTTTCTTT.

This clone was seen just once. The chain uses TRBV18 and TRBJ1-3; tentatively, D is TRBD1 (5 bases). V lost 2 bases to trimming and J lost 0 bases, with 17 bases between them. In germline, CDR1 is KGHSH, CDR2 LQKENI. CDR3 length: 18 amino acids. CDR3 amino acids: CASSPTQALGGSGNTIYF. The CDR3 DNA is TGTGCCAGCTCACCAACACAGGCACTTGGTGGCTCTGGAAACACCATATATTTT.

This chain uses TRBV9 with TRBJ2-3, with TRBD2 matching over 8 bases. The V segment lost 0 bases and the J segment 2 bases; nucleotides outside the gene matches: 5. Germline assignment: CDR1 SGDLS and CDR2 YYNGEE. CDR3 length equals 16 residues. CDR3 bases: TGTGCCAGCAGCGTAGGTGGCGGGGGGTACACAGATACGCAGTATTTT. Translated: CASSVGGGGYTDTQYF. The full variable domain, in which reference TRBV9 and TRBJ2-3 provide the parts outside the CDR3, is DSGVTQTPKHLITATGQRVTLRCSPRSGDLSVYWYQQSLDQGLQFLIQYYNGEERAKGNILERFSAQQFPDLHSELNLSSLELGDSALYFCASSVGGGGYTDTQYFGPGTRLTVL.

This clone was counted between two and nine times. In the same sample, other DNA sequences code for this CDR3. The gene calls are TRBV18 and TRBJ1-6, with TRBD1 matching 7 bases. There are 14 residues in the CDR3. Per germline, CDR1 KGHSH and CDR2 LQKENI. With 5 bases clipped from V and 6 bases from J, the junction kept 4 bases outside the gene matches. The CDR3 is CASSGGTANSPLHF. The CDR3 DNA reads TGTGCCAGCTCAGGAGGGACAGCTAATTCACCCCTCCACTTT. The full variable domain, with the rest looked up from reference TRBV18 and TRBJ1-6, is NAGVMQNPRHLVRRRGQEARLRCSPMKGHSHVYWYRQLPEEGLKFMVYLQKENIIDESGMPKERFSAEFPKEGPSILRIQQVVRGDSAAYFCASSGGTANSPLHFGNGTRLTVT.

In the case of this clone: Other nucleotide sequences from this sample produce the same CDR3. The gene calls are TRBV3-1 (or the pseudogene TRBV3-2) and TRBJ1-1, with a tentative D call TRBD1 (5 bases). The ends were cut back, 1 base at V and 4 bases at J, with 7 bases in the middle. The CDR3 spans 13 residues. Germline V gene data show CDR1 as LGHDT and CDR2 as YNNKEL (reference sequence). The CDR3 here is CASSQGGGTEAFF. Written as DNA, the CDR3 is TGTGCCAGCAGCCAAGGCGGGGGCACTGAAGCTTTCTTT.

The chain employs TRBV27 and TRBJ1-4; tentatively, D is TRBD1 (6 bases). Germline lookup yields CDR1 MNHEY and CDR2 SMNVEV (reference sequence). This CDR3 has 15 residues. V lost 0 bases and J 8 bases, leaving 13 bases between the germline ends. CDR3 coding DNA: TGTGCCAGCAGTTTATCCCGGGGGCGTGAGGAAAAACTGTTTTTT. This codes for CASSLSRGREEKLFF. Full variable domain (missing parts from reference TRBV27 and TRBJ1-4): EAQVTQNPRYLITVTGKKLTVTCSQNMNHEYMSWYRQDPGLGLRQIYYSMNVEVTDKGDVPEGYKVSRKEKRNFPLILESPSPNQTSLYFCASSLSRGREEKLFFGSGTQLSVL.

The chain couples TRBV29-1 to TRBJ1-2, with 9 positions matching TRBD1. The CDR3 length is 14 residues. V shed 6 bases and J 3 bases; nucleotides not matched to a gene: 8. Germline V gives CDR1 SQVTM, CDR2 ANQGSEA. DNA of the CDR3: TGCAGCGTATCCCGGGACAGGGATGACTATGGCTACACCTTC. It codes for CSVSRDRDDYGYTF.

Points on this clone: Within the sample, other DNA sequences also encode this same CDR3. J is TRBJ2-2 and V is TRBV28; 9 bases map to TRBD2. V lost 1 base to trimming and J lost 6 bases; unmatched junction nucleotides: 9. In germline, CDR1 is MDHEN, CDR2 SYDVKM. This CDR3 contains 17 residues. CDR3 residues: CASSLFDLAGGPGELFF. The CDR3 bases are TGTGCCAGCAGTTTATTCGACCTCGCGGGGGGGCCCGGGGAGCTGTTTTTT.

V gene TRBV7-2 combines with J gene TRBJ1-4; no clear D gene. V was shortened by 1 base and J by 8 bases, with 8 bases between the two germline ends. CDR3 size: 13 residues. The germline V gene encodes CDR1 SGHTA and CDR2 FQGNSA. The CDR3 nucleotides read TGTGCCAGCAGCTTAGGGGTTGTCGAAAAACTGTTTTTT. Translating gives CASSLGVVEKLFF.

This clone was detected once. The V gene is TRBV29-1, the J gene TRBJ1-4, with TRBD1 identical over 9 bases. Germline loops: CDR1 SQVTM, CDR2 ANQGSEA. The J segment lost 10 bases and the V segment lost 6 bases, leaving 3 bases of the junction unmatched. The CDR3 has 11 amino acids. DNA for the CDR3: TGCAGCGTCGGGACAGGGCGAAAACTGTTTTTT. This encodes CSVGTGRKLFF.

This clone was observed a single time. This chain's CDR3 is CASSLLQLSSYNEQFF. The CDR3 region has the DNA TGCGCCAGCAGCTTGCTACAGTTGAGCTCCTACAATGAGCAGTTCTTC. The chain uses TRBV5-1 and TRBJ2-1, with D unclear. This CDR3 comprises 16 residues. CDR1 is SGHRS, CDR2 YFSETQ, per germline. Trimming stripped 1 base from V and 0 bases from J, with 11 bases between.

J is TRBJ1-1 and V is TRBV3-1 (or the pseudogene TRBV3-2); no firm D call. V lost 4 bases to trimming and J lost 8 bases, with 14 bases between them. Germline V gene data show CDR1 as LGHDT and CDR2 as YNNKEL (reference sequence). This CDR3 is built from 13 residues. The CDR3 coding sequence is TGTGCCAGCAGCCGAGCCTTGGGCGCCGAAGCTTTCTTT. Protein: CASSRALGAEAFF.

The chain carries TRBV6-5 and TRBJ1-1, with D perhaps matching TRBD1 (6 bases). This CDR3 comprises 15 residues. CDR1 is MNHEY and CDR2 is SVGAGI in the germline V gene. The V end lost 6 bases, the J end lost 1 base, and 15 bases lay between the germline ends. CDR3 in amino acids: CASSSTGTQNTEAFF. DNA for the CDR3: TGTGCCAGCAGCAGCACCGGGACACAGAACACTGAAGCTTTCTTT.

V and J are TRBV6-2 or TRBV6-3 and TRBJ2-1; 7 nucleotides match TRBD2. The length of the CDR3 is 15 residues. V gave up 2 bases and J gave up 7 bases; unmatched junction bases: 8. Germline V gene data show CDR1 as MNHEY and CDR2 as SVGEGT. This chain's CDR3 is CASSYAVAGRNEQFF. The CDR3 region has the DNA TGTGCCAGCAGTTACGCGGTAGCGGGCCGTAATGAGCAGTTCTTC.

CDR3 nucleotides: TGTGCCAGCAGCCTCCTCCCACAGGCCGACAATGAGCAGTTCTTC. Translating it yields CASSLLPQADNEQFF. The chain carries TRBV11-1 and TRBJ2-1; possibly TRBD1 for D (5 bases). V shed 5 bases and J shed 5 bases, with 16 bases lying between them. The CDR3 extends over 15 amino acids. The germline V gene has CDR1 SGHAT and CDR2 FQDESV (reference sequence).

This clone has only a few counts. V usage is TRBV5-8 and J usage is TRBJ1-2; D gene ambiguous. The CDR3 is 14 residues long. V gave up 1 base and J gave up 4 bases, with 11 bases separating them. CDR1 is SGHTS and CDR2 is YDEGEE in the germline V gene. The CDR3 reads CASSLPASGYGYTF. The CDR3 region has the DNA TGTGCCAGCAGCTTGCCCGCCTCGGGCTATGGCTACACCTTC.

The CDR3 region has the DNA TGCGCCAGCAGACCTACTAGCGGTCCAGACTACAATGAGCAGTTCTTC. It codes for CASRPTSGPDYNEQFF. The rearrangement uses TRBV4-1 and TRBJ2-1, with 8 nucleotides matching TRBD2. Germline loops: CDR1 MGHRA, CDR2 YSYEKL. The CDR3 totals 16 residues. Trimming at V came to 6 bases and at J to 3 bases, leaving 10 bases not matched to a gene.

V and J are TRBV14 and TRBJ1-2; no clear D gene. V was shortened by 1 base and J by 5 bases, with 17 bases between the two germline ends. Germline V lookup: CDR1 SGHDN, CDR2 FVKESK. This CDR3 comprises 16 residues. The CDR3 sequence is CASSQVLGRAAYGYTF. DNA for the CDR3: TGTGCCAGCAGCCAAGTGTTAGGTCGGGCAGCATATGGCTACACCTTC.

The chain has TRBV18 and TRBJ1-1; TRBD1 agrees at 8 bases. Germline lookup yields CDR1 KGHSH and CDR2 LQKENI. The CDR3 has 15 residues. Unmatched junction bases numbered 4, after V lost 2 bases and J lost 2 bases. The CDR3 loop is CASSPMAGGNTEAFF. In DNA form, the CDR3 reads TGTGCCAGCTCACCAATGGCAGGGGGCAACACTGAAGCTTTCTTT.